The rows below give T cell receptor beta chains drawn from one sample of a study of CD8 T cells in ankylosing spondylitis. TCRdb re-called the 5' RACE reads through MiXCR, storing one row per CDR3 protein. The data show 150,000 to 200,000 distinct CDR3 sequences, about 20% seen once. Material: blood, either unsorted or a sorted T cell fraction (not recorded which). Receptors were obtained from a male donor aged 10-30 years with ankylosing spondylitis or in good health (not recorded which). Both conserved end residues are part of each CDR3. The D gene is left open where the match is weak. For some rows the clone size is stated as once, few or many, or as a class when expanded; others skip it.

V,D,J,size,DNA,CDR3
TRBV7-2,TRBD1,TRBJ1-2,-,TGTGCCAGCAGCTACGGACAGGAGGGCTACACCTTC,CASSYGQEGYTF
TRBV5-1,-,TRBJ2-1,many,TGCGCCAGCAGCTTTGGGCAGTTCTTC,CASSFGQFF
TRBV12-3/TRBV12-4,-,TRBJ1-1,many,TGTGCCAGCAGTTTAGTTCCAGGAAGGCCGAACACTGAAGCTTTCTTT,CASSLVPGRPNTEAFF
TRBV20-1,-,TRBJ1-5,few,TGCAGTGCTAGATCAGGGGACAATCAGCCCCAGCATTTT,CSARSGDNQPQHF
TRBV29-1,-,TRBJ2-2,many,TGCAGCGTTGAAGATCGCAGGGAGGACACCGGGGAGCTGTTTTTT,CSVEDRREDTGELFF
TRBV14,TRBD1,TRBJ2-5,many,TGTGCCAGCAGCCGTAGACAGGGTGGAGAGACCCAGTACTTC,CASSRRQGGETQYF
TRBV5-6,-,TRBJ2-3,many,TGTGCCAGCAGCTCCGGGTCGGCGGATACGCAGTATTTT,CASSSGSADTQYF
TRBV29-1,TRBD1,TRBJ2-3,-,TGCAGCGTTGAAGATCGGGGCAGGGGGCTTGGCACAGATACGCAGTATTTT,CSVEDRGRGLGTDTQYF
TRBV7-8,-,TRBJ2-7,many,TGTGCCAGCAGCTTAGATTTCGGAGGGGGTCTACTCCAGTACTTC,CASSLDFGGGLLQYF
TRBV12-3/TRBV12-4,-,TRBJ2-7,many,TGTGCCAGCAGCCAGGCGTCTAGGTACGAGCAGTACTTC,CASSQASRYEQYF
TRBV25-1,-,TRBJ2-2,-,TGTGCCAGCAGTGGGATCGGGAACACCGGGGAGCTGTTTTTT,CASSGIGNTGELFF
TRBV11-2,TRBD2,TRBJ2-1,many,TGTGCCAGCAGCTTAGGGACTAGCGGGGGCGAGCAGTTCTTC,CASSLGTSGGEQFF
TRBV29-1,TRBD1,TRBJ2-7,-,TGCAGCGTGGGACAGGGGGTCTACGAGCAGTACTTC,CSVGQGVYEQYF
TRBV20-1,-,TRBJ2-4,-,TGCAGTGCTCCCCAGGGAAACATTCAGTACTTC,CSAPQGNIQYF
TRBV4-3,TRBD2,TRBJ2-7,many,TGCGCCAGCAGCCGGAGCACTAGCGGGAGGGCCTACGAGCAGTACTTC,CASSRSTSGRAYEQYF
TRBV14,TRBD2,TRBJ2-7,many,TGTGCCAGCAGAGGAGGGGGACTAGCGAGGAACGAGCAGTACTTC,CASRGGGLARNEQYF
TRBV25-1,TRBD2,TRBJ2-3,-,TGTGCCAGCAGTAGCGGGGCACGTGAAAACACAGATACGCAGTATTTT,CASSSGARENTDTQYF
TRBV6-5,TRBD1,TRBJ2-1,many,TGTGCCAGCAGTAGGGACAGGAGCTCCTACAATGAGCAGTTCTTC,CASSRDRSSYNEQFF
TRBV12-3/TRBV12-4,-,TRBJ2-3,many,TGTGCCAGCAGTTTCCACGGAGACAGCAACACAGATACGCAGTATTTT,CASSFHGDSNTDTQYF
TRBV6-2/TRBV6-3,-,TRBJ2-5,many,TGTGCCAGCAGCCCCACGGGCGGAACCCAGTACTTC,CASSPTGGTQYF
TRBV4-1,-,TRBJ2-1,many,TGCGCCAGCAGCCAAGTTCGGGCTTCCAATGAGCAGTTCTTC,CASSQVRASNEQFF
TRBV28,-,TRBJ1-1,many,TGTGCCAGCCTGTGGAGTTTGAACACTGAAGCTTTCTTT,CASLWSLNTEAFF
TRBV29-1,TRBD2,TRBJ2-7,-,TGCAGCGTTGCAGAGCGGGGTTACGAGCAGTACTTC,CSVAERGYEQYF
TRBV5-1,-,TRBJ2-7,many,TGCGCCAGCAGCTTCGGGACACCCACCTACGAGCAGTACTTC,CASSFGTPTYEQYF
TRBV6-6,-,TRBJ1-5,many,TGTGCCAGCAGTTACTCCGACAGACGGAATCAGCCCCAGCATTTT,CASSYSDRRNQPQHF
TRBV5-4,TRBD1,TRBJ2-4,few,TGTGCCAGCAGCCCTCCGGGACAGCCCCGGAACATTCAGTACTTC,CASSPPGQPRNIQYF
TRBV20-1,-,TRBJ1-3,many,TGCAGTGCTTTACCTTCAGGATTCTCTGGAAACACCATATATTTT,CSALPSGFSGNTIYF
TRBV24-1,-,TRBJ2-4,many,TGTGCCACCCCCGGTGGCGTGACCAAAAACATTCAGTACTTC,CATPGGVTKNIQYF
TRBV20-1,-,TRBJ1-6,many,TGCAGTGCTAGAGAGCGGGGACATTATAATTCACCCCTCCACTTT,CSARERGHYNSPLHF
TRBV11-3,-,TRBJ1-2,-,TGTGCCAGCAGCTTAGATCCCTCGACCGGCTACACCTTC,CASSLDPSTGYTF
TRBV7-6,-,TRBJ2-3,-,TGTGCCAGCAGCGCCCAGGCGAGGGGTACGCAGTATTTT,CASSAQARGTQYF
TRBV5-1,-,TRBJ1-2,few,TGCGCCAGCAGCTTACAAGGACAGAACTATGGCTACCCCTTC,CASSLQGQNYGYPF
TRBV7-9,-,TRBJ2-1,many,TGTGCCAGCAGCCGTAAGAAGGTTACCTACAATGAGCAGTTCTTC,CASSRKKVTYNEQFF
TRBV28,-,TRBJ2-1,-,TGTGCCAGCAGTATAATAGCGATGGGGTACAATGAGCAGTTCTTC,CASSIIAMGYNEQFF
TRBV29-1,-,TRBJ2-1,many,TGCAGCGTTTTCGGAACTGGGTACAATGAGCAGTTCTTC,CSVFGTGYNEQFF
TRBV20-1,TRBD2,TRBJ2-1,many,TGCAGTGCTAGGGGACTAGGCCAGCGAAATGAGCAGTTCTTC,CSARGLGQRNEQFF
TRBV7-8,TRBD2,TRBJ2-1,-,TGTGCCAGCAGCCAGTTAGCGGGAGTGCGGGGCAATGAGCAGTTCTTC,CASSQLAGVRGNEQFF
TRBV20-1,TRBD2,TRBJ2-3,many,TGCAGTGCCCGGCCGGGACTAGCGGGAGAAGGTAGCACAGATACGCAGTATTTT,CSARPGLAGEGSTDTQYF
TRBV7-6,-,TRBJ2-1,-,TGTGCCAGCAGCTTAGACCGAGCAGGATACAATGAGCAGTTCTTC,CASSLDRAGYNEQFF
TRBV4-1,-,TRBJ2-1,many,TGCGCCAGCAGCCAAGCCGGGAGTAGGGACAATGAGCAGTTCTTC,CASSQAGSRDNEQFF
TRBV29-1,-,TRBJ2-3,-,TGCAGCGTTGATCAGGGCACAGATACGCAGTATTTT,CSVDQGTDTQYF
TRBV4-3,-,TRBJ2-2,many,TGCGCCAGCAGCCAACAGCCAAACACCGGGGAGCTGTTTTTT,CASSQQPNTGELFF
TRBV7-2,TRBD2,TRBJ2-1,many,TGTGCCAGCAGCTTAGCACTAGCGAGATACAATGAGCAGTTCTTC,CASSLALARYNEQFF
TRBV25-1,-,TRBJ2-7,many,TGTGCCAGCAGTGACGGACAGAACTACGAGCAGTACTTC,CASSDGQNYEQYF
TRBV20-1,-,TRBJ1-5,many,TGCAGTGCTAGAGATCCCGGACAGCTCAATCAGCCCCAGCATTTT,CSARDPGQLNQPQHF
TRBV4-3,-,TRBJ2-1,many,TGCGCCAGCAGCCACAGCCTGCGGGGGCCCGAAAATGAGCAGTTCTTC,CASSHSLRGPENEQFF
TRBV7-6,TRBD2,TRBJ2-2,-,TGTGCCAGCAGACGACTAGAACGGGAGGCGACCGGGGAGCTGTTTTTT,CASRRLEREATGELFF
TRBV2,TRBD1,TRBJ2-2,many,TGTGCCAGCCGGGAAGACTTTTACCGGGACAGATCCACCGGGGAGCTGTTTTTT,CASREDFYRDRSTGELFF
TRBV23-1,-,TRBJ2-1,-,TGCGCCAGCAGTCAGGGTGAGCGGGCCTGCTCCTACAATGAGCAGTTCTTC,CASSQGERACSYNEQFF
TRBV20-1,-,TRBJ1-1,many,TGCAGTGGAGAGGACCCAGGGCGAGATACTGAAGCTTTCTTT,CSGEDPGRDTEAFF
TRBV29-1,-,TRBJ2-7,-,TGCAGCGTTGCCCGCAGGGCAGCATACGAGCAGTACTTC,CSVARRAAYEQYF
TRBV5-1,-,TRBJ2-1,-,TGCGCCAGCAGTGTGGGGCTAGCAGGTTACAATGAGCAGTTCTTC,CASSVGLAGYNEQFF
TRBV25-1,-,TRBJ2-6,-,TGTGCCAGCAGTGAAGAGGCTTTTGGGGCCAACGTCCTGACTTTC,CASSEEAFGANVLTF
TRBV12-3/TRBV12-4,-,TRBJ2-2,many,TGTGCCAGCAGTTTAGCCCCAGTGAACACCGGGGAGCTGTTTTTT,CASSLAPVNTGELFF
TRBV7-2,TRBD2,TRBJ2-1,many,TGTGCCAGCAGTTCTCTCCGGGAGGGCCGGGGTAATGAGCAGTTCTTC,CASSSLREGRGNEQFF
TRBV5-1,TRBD1,TRBJ1-1,many,TGCGCCAGCAGCTTGGGGGGATATTACAGGGGCGGGAGGACTGAAGCTTTCTTT,CASSLGGYYRGGRTEAFF
TRBV3-1,-,TRBJ2-1,-,TGTGCCAGCAGCCAAGGTTTCACCAGCCGGTATGTCAGTGAGCAGTTCTTC,CASSQGFTSRYVSEQFF
TRBV12-3/TRBV12-4,-,TRBJ1-2,many,TGTGCCAGCAGTTCCCTCTCCGGGCCCCACTATGGCTACACCTTC,CASSSLSGPHYGYTF